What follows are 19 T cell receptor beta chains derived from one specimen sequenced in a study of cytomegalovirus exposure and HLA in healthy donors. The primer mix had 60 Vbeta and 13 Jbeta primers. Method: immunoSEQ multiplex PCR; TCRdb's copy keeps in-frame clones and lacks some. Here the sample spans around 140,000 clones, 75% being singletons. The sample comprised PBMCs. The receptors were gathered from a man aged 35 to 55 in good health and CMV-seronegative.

The CDR3 loop reads CASSQHPGWETDTQYF. In DNA form, the CDR3 reads TGCGCCAGCAGCCAACATCCAGGATGGGAGACAGATACGCAGTATTTT. The chain has TRBV4-1 and TRBJ2-3; D may be TRBD2 (5 bases). Between the trimmed V and J ends, which lost 2 bases and 3 bases, there was a span of 15 bases. Germline V lookup: CDR1 MGHRA, CDR2 YSYEKL. This CDR3 comprises 16 residues.

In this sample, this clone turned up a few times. The CDR3 loop reads CASSGNRQPQHF. The DNA of the CDR3 is TGTGCCAGCTCAGGGAATCGTCAGCCCCAGCATTTT. The V gene is TRBV2, the J gene TRBJ1-5; a weak D match, TRBD1 (5 bases). Per the germline V gene, CDR1 is SNHLY and CDR2 is FYNNEI. V shed 8 bases and J shed 6 bases, with 11 bases lying between them. The CDR3 loop spans 12 amino acids.

The chain's CDR3 is CASCLYSGGPSYNEQFF. The CDR3 DNA sequence: TGTGCCAGCTGTTTGTATAGCGGGGGCCCTTCATACAATGAGCAGTTCTTC. V usage is TRBV19 and J usage is TRBJ2-1, with TRBD2 identical over 9 bases. Trimming cost V 9 bases and J 4 bases; bases outside gene matches: 16. The CDR3 contains 17 residues. Germline lookup yields CDR1 LNHDA and CDR2 SQIVND (reference sequence).

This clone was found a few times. CDR3 coding DNA: TGTGCCAGCAGTTATCAGGGTGATGGCTACACCTTC. It codes for CASSYQGDGYTF. The V gene is TRBV6-5, the J gene TRBJ1-2, with a tentative D call TRBD1 (5 bases). V lost 3 bases and J lost 6, with 8 bases in between. This CDR3 has 12 amino acids. CDR1 is MNHEY and CDR2 is SVGAGI in the germline V gene.

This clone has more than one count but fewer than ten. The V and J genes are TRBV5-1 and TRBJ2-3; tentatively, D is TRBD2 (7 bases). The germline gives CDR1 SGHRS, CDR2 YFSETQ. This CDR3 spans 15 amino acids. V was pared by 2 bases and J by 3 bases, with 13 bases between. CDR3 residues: CASSLQGGRTDTQYF. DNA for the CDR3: TGCGCCAGCAGCTTACAGGGAGGGAGGACAGATACGCAGTATTTT.

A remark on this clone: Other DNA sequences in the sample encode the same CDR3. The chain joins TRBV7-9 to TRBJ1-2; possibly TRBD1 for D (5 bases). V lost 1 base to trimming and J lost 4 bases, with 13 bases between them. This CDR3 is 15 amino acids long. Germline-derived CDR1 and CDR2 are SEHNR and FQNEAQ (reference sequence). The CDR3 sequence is CASSLEVRDTYGYTF. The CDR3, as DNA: TGTGCCAGCAGCTTAGAGGTCAGGGATACCTATGGCTACACCTTC. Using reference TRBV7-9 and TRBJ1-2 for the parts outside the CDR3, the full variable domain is DTGVSQNPRHKITKRGQNVTFRCDPISEHNRLYWYRQTLGQGPEFLTYFQNEAQLEKSRLLSDRFSAERPKGSFSTLEIQRTEQGDSAMYLCASSLEVRDTYGYTFGSGTRLTVV.

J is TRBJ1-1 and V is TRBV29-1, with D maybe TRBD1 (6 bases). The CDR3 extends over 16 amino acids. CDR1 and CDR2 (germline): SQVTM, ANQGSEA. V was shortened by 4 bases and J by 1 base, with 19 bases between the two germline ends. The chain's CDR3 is CSVVLTPGAPNTEAFF. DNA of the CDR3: TGCAGCGTTGTACTCACCCCAGGGGCTCCGAACACTGAAGCTTTCTTT.

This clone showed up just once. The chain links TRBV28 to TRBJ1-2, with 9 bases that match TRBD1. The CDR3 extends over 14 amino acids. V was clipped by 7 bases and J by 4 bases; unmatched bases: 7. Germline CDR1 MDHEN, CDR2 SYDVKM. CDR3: CASKSNRGPYGYTF. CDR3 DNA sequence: TGTGCCAGCAAATCAAACAGGGGGCCCTATGGCTACACCTTC.

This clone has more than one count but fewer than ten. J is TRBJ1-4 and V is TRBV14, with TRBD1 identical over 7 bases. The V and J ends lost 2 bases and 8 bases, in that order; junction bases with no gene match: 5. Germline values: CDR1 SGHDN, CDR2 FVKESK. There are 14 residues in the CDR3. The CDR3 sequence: CASSQQGEREKLFF. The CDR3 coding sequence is TGTGCCAGCAGCCAACAGGGGGAGAGGGAAAAACTGTTTTTT.

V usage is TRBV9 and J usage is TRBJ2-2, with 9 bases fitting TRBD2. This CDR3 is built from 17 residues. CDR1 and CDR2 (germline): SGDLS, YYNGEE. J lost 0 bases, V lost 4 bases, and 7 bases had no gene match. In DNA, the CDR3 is TGTGCCAGCAGCTCCAGGGCGGGGGGGCCGAACACCGGGGAGCTGTTTTTT. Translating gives CASSSRAGGPNTGELFF.

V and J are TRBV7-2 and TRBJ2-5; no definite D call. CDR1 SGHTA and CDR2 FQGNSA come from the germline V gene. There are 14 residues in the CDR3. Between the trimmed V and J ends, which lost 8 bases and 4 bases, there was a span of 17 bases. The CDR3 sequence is CASGRLSSGETQYF. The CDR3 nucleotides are TGTGCCAGCGGTAGGCTCTCTTCAGGAGAGACCCAGTACTTC.

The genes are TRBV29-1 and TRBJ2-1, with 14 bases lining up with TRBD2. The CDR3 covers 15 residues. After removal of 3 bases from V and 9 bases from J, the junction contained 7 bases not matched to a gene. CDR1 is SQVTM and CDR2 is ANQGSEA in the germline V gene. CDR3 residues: CSVEVGLAGGREQFF. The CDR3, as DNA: TGCAGCGTTGAGGTTGGACTAGCGGGGGGCCGTGAGCAGTTCTTC.

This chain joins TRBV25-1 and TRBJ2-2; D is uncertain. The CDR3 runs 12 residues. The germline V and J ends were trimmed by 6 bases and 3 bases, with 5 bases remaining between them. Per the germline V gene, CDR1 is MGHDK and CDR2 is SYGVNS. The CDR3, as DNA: TGTGCCAGCAGGGCGGACACCGGGGAGCTGTTTTTT. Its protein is CASRADTGELFF.

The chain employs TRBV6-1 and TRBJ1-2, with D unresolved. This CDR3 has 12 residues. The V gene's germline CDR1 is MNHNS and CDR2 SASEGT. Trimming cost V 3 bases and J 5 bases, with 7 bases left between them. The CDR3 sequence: CASSETLYGYTF. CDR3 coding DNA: TGTGCCAGCAGTGAGACTTTGTATGGCTACACCTTC.

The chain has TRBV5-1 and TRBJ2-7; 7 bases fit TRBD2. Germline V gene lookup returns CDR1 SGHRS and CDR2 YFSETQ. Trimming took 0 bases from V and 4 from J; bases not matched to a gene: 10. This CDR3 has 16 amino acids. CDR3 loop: CASSLEGWGSGYEQYF. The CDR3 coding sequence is TGCGCCAGCAGCTTGGAGGGATGGGGTAGCGGGTACGAGCAGTACTTC. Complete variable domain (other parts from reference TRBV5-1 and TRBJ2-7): KAGVTQTPRYLIKTRGQQVTLSCSPISGHRSVSWYQQTPGQGLQFLFEYFSETQRNKGNFPGRFSGRQFSNSRSEMNVSTLELGDSALYLCASSLEGWGSGYEQYFGPGTRLTVT.

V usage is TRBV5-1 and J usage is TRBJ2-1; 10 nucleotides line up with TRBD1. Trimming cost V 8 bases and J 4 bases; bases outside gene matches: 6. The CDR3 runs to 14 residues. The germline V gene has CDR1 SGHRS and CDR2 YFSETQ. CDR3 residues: CASNRDRGYNEQFF. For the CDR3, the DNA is TGCGCCAGTAACCGGGACAGGGGTTACAATGAGCAGTTCTTC.

The CDR3 region is CASSPPGGPVAHEQYF. The DNA of the CDR3 is TGTGCCAGCAGCCCCCCCGGGGGACCAGTCGCCCACGAGCAGTACTTC. The chain has TRBV13 and TRBJ2-7; possibly TRBD2 for D (6 bases). CDR1 and CDR2 (germline): PRHDT, FYEKMQ (reference sequence). This CDR3 is built from 16 residues. Trimming took off 5 bases at V and 5 bases at J, with 22 bases between the two ends.

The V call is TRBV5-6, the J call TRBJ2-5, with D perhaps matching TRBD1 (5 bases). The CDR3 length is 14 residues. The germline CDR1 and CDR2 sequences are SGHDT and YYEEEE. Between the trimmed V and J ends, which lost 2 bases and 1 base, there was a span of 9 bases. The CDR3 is CASSLTGTQETQYF. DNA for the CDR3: TGTGCCAGCAGCTTAACAGGAACCCAAGAGACCCAGTACTTC.

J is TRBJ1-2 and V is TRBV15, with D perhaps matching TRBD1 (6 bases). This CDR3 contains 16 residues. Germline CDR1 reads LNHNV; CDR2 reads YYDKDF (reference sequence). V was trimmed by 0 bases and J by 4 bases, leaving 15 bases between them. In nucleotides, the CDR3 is TGTGCCACCAGCAGAGAGGAGGACAGAACCTTCTATGGCTACACCTTC. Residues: CATSREEDRTFYGYTF.